This TCR beta chain was observed in a study of beta chain features in type 1 diabetes. Whole-study results and caveats: In every one of the four CD4+ subsets, TCRB CDR3s were moderately but significantly shorter in Type 1 diabetes patients.

CD4+ naive, central memory, regulatory and stem cell-like memory subsets were isolated by sorting on CD45RO/CCR7/CD25/CD127/CD95/CD27. Sequenced material consisted of expressed TCRB transcripts (all of the isolated RNA was reverse transcribed). Produced via immunoSEQ multiplex PCR; TCRdb's table is partial and in-frame only. The sample holds 350,000 to 450,000 clones, approximately 12% seen once. In this sample, this clone turned up a few times. Its antigen is not identified. This CDR3 has 15 residues. Germline CDR1 is SEHNR and CDR2 is FQNEAQ (reference sequence). Losses at the gene ends were 4 bases for V and 0 bases for J; bases not matched to a gene: 5.

This receptor was taken from a woman between 18 and 30 years old with type 1 diabetes. The J gene is TRBJ1-1, the V gene TRBV7-9; 7 bases fit TRBD1. Sequenced input: naive CD4+ T cells from blood. For the CDR3, the DNA is TGTGCCAGCAGCTCACGGGACAGATTGAACACTGAAGCTTTCTTT. Translated, it gives CASSSRDRLNTEAFF.